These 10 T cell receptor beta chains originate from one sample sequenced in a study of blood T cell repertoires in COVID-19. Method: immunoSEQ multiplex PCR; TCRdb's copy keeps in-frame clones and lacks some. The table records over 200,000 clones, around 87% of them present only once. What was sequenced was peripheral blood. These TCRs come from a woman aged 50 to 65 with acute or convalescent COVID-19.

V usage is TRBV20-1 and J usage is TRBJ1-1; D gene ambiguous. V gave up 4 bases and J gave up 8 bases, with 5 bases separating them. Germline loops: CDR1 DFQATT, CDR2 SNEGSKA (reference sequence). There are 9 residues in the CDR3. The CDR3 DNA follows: TGCAGTGCTAATTCAGAAGCTTTCTTT. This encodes CSANSEAFF.

CDR3 in amino acids: CASSQPRTGDKNIQYF. In DNA form, the CDR3 reads TGCGCCAGCAGCCAACCCCGGACAGGCGACAAAAACATTCAGTACTTC. V and J are TRBV5-1 and TRBJ2-4; TRBD1 aligns across 7 bases. The CDR3 has 16 amino acids. Germline CDR1 reads SGHRS; CDR2 reads YFSETQ. The trim removed 4 bases at V and 3 bases at J, leaving 10 bases unmatched. Full variable domain (remainder filled in from reference TRBV5-1 and TRBJ2-4): KAGVTQTPRYLIKTRGQQVTLSCSPISGHRSVSWYQQTPGQGLQFLFEYFSETQRNKGNFPGRFSGRQFSNSRSEMNVSTLELGDSALYLCASSQPRTGDKNIQYFGAGTRLSVL.

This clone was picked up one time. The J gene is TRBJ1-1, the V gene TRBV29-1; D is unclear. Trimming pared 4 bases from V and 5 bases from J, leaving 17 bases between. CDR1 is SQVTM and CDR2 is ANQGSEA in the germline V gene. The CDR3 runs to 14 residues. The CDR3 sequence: CSVAPEGRRTEAFF. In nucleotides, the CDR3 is TGCAGCGTTGCCCCCGAGGGAAGGAGAACTGAAGCTTTCTTT.

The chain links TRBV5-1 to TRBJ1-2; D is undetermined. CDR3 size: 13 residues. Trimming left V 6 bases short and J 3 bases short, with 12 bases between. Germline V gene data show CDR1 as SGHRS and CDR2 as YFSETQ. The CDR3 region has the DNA TGCGCCAGCAAGGGCGGGGAAGACTATGGCTACACCTTC. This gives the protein CASKGGEDYGYTF.

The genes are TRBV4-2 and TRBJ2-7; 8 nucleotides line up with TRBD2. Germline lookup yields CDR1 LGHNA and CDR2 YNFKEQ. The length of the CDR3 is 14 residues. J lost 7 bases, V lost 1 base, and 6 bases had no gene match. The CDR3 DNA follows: TGTGCCAGCAGCCAAGCGGGAGGGCCAAATGAGCAGTACTTC. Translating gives CASSQAGGPNEQYF.

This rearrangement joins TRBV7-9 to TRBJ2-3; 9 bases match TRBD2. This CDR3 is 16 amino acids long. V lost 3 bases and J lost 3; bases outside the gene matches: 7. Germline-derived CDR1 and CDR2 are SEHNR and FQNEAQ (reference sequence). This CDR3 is CASSFSRGRGTDTQYF. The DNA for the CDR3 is TGTGCCAGCAGCTTCTCGCGCGGGAGGGGTACAGATACGCAGTATTTT.

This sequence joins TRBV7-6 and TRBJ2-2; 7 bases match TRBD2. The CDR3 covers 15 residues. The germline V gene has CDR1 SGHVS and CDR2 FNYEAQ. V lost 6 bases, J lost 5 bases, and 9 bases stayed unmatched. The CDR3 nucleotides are TGTGCCAGCAGAGAGGGCGGGAGAGGGACCGGGGAGCTGTTTTTT. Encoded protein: CASREGGRGTGELFF.

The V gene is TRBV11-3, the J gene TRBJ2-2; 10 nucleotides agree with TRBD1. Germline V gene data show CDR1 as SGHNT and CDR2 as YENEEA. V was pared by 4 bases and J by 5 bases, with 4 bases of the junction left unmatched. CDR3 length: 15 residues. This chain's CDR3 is CASSSDRGLTGELFF. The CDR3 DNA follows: TGTGCCAGCAGCTCTGACAGGGGGCTAACCGGGGAGCTGTTTTTT.

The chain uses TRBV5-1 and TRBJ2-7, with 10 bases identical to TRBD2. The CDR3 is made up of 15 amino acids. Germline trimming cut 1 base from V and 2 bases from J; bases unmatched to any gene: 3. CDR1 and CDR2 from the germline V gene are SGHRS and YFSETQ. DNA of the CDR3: TGCGCCAGCAGCTTGTCAGCGGGAGGGACCTACGAGCAGTACTTC. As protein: CASSLSAGGTYEQYF.

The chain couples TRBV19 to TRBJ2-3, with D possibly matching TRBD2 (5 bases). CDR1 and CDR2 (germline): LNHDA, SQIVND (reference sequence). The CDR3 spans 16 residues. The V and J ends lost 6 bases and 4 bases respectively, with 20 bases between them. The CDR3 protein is CASRSSHSGAPDTQYF. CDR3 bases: TGTGCCAGTAGAAGTTCCCACAGCGGAGCCCCAGATACGCAGTATTTT.